The rows below give T cell receptor beta chains drawn from one sample of a study of blood T cells in healthy people across ages. MiXCR was run by TCRdb on the 5' RACE reads, yielding one entry per CDR3 protein. Of 550,000 to 700,000 distinct CDR3 sequences detected, 27% appear once; the ten largest clones hold less than 20%. The specimen sequenced was blood. These receptors originate from a woman in her seventies in good health. CDR3s include the opening cysteine and the closing phenylalanine or tryptophan. A D gene is named only where the DNA matches it firmly. Clone size, where shown, is once, few, many, or a class for clones that have expanded.

abundance,d_gene,v_gene,j_gene,CDR3aa,CDR3nt
-,-,TRBV29-1,TRBJ1-2,CSVGITPADGYTF,TGCAGCGTCGGAATAACCCCAGCTGATGGCTACACCTTC
-,TRBD1,TRBV5-6,TRBJ2-5,CASSWTGPETQYF,TGTGCCAGCAGCTGGACAGGGCCGGAGACCCAGTACTTC
-,-,TRBV7-9,TRBJ2-5,CASSANSNVETQYF,TGTGCCAGCAGCGCGAACAGTAATGTAGAGACCCAGTACTTC
few,TRBD1,TRBV5-6,TRBJ2-7,CASSRRDRGYEQYF,TGTGCCAGCAGTCGCCGGGACAGGGGATACGAGCAGTACTTC
-,-,TRBV12-3/TRBV12-4,TRBJ2-1,CASSLPRGHNEQFF,TGTGCCAGCAGTTTACCCCGGGGCCACAATGAGCAGTTCTTC
few,-,TRBV20-1,TRBJ2-3,CSASRVSATDTQYF,TGCAGTGCCTCCCGGGTTTCAGCCACAGATACGCAGTATTTT
-,-,TRBV7-2,TRBJ1-5,CASSLDRETPEHF,TGTGCCAGCAGCTTAGACAGGGAAACCCCGGAGCATTTT
few,-,TRBV7-2,TRBJ1-1,CASSLFRQGEAFF,TGTGCCAGCAGCTTATTCCGGCAGGGTGAAGCTTTCTTT
many,TRBD1,TRBV29-1,TRBJ2-5,CSVTGTEETQYF,TGCAGCGTGACGGGGACAGAAGAGACCCAGTACTTC
few,-,TRBV5-1,TRBJ1-2,CASSSGQTLYGYTF,TGCGCCAGCAGCTCCGGACAGACCCTCTATGGCTACACCTTC
-,-,TRBV10-3,TRBJ2-3,CAISEKGLGRSDTQYF,TGTGCCATCAGTGAGAAGGGATTGGGACGGTCGGATACGCAGTATTTT
-,TRBD1,TRBV4-1,TRBJ2-7,CASTPGQGITYEQYF,TGCGCCAGCACCCCCGGACAGGGGATAACCTACGAGCAGTACTTC
-,-,TRBV29-1,TRBJ2-6,CSVTSSFDSSGANVLTF,TGCAGCGTTACTTCGTCCTTCGACAGCTCTGGGGCCAACGTCCTGACTTTC
-,-,TRBV7-7,TRBJ2-3,CASSRSPEDTQYF,TGTGCCAGCAGCCGCTCCCCGGAAGATACGCAGTATTTT
-,-,TRBV29-1,TRBJ2-1,CSVEDPYGGSYNEQFF,TGCAGCGTTGAAGACCCTTACGGGGGCTCCTACAATGAGCAGTTCTTC
few,-,TRBV24-1,TRBJ2-7,CAPQGQGSYEQYF,TGTGCCCCCCAAGGTCAGGGATCCTACGAGCAGTACTTC
-,-,TRBV7-9,TRBJ2-5,CASSLVSERTQYF,TGTGCCAGCAGCTTAGTTTCCGAAAGGACCCAGTACTTC
few,-,TRBV4-3,TRBJ1-2,CASSQERDRRGYTF,TGCGCCAGCAGCCAAGAACGGGACCGCCGGGGCTACACCTTC
-,TRBD2,TRBV4-2,TRBJ2-3,CASSQDRRSSGGPGDTQYF,TGTGCCAGCAGCCAAGATAGGCGGAGTAGCGGGGGACCGGGGGATACGCAGTATTTT
many,-,TRBV5-1,TRBJ1-4,CASSLGALTVVEKLFF,TGCGCCAGCAGCTTGGGGGCGCTTACCGTTGTTGAAAAACTGTTTTTT
-,-,TRBV7-9,TRBJ1-1,CASSLGADEAFF,TGTGCCAGCAGCTTGGGGGCTGATGAAGCTTTCTTT
-,-,TRBV7-2,TRBJ2-5,CASSLNRQGPQETQYF,TGTGCCAGCAGCTTAAATAGACAAGGGCCTCAAGAGACCCAGTACTTC
-,TRBD1,TRBV25-1,TRBJ1-1,CASSAGGQNTEAFF,TGTGCCAGCAGTGCAGGGGGGCAGAACACTGAAGCTTTCTTT
-,TRBD1,TRBV5-6,TRBJ2-1,CASSPAGGAPYNEQFF,TGTGCCAGCAGCCCGGCAGGGGGCGCCCCTTACAATGAGCAGTTCTTC
-,-,TRBV19,TRBJ2-6,CASSLLGQVLGMAF,TGTGCCAGTAGTCTGCTGGGGCAGGTCCTTGGGATGGCTTTC
-,-,TRBV12-3/TRBV12-4,TRBJ2-1,CASSHTQGGNEQFF,TGTGCCAGCAGTCATACCCAAGGGGGCAATGAGCAGTTCTTC
-,-,TRBV6-5,TRBJ2-2,CASSYSVSVAELFF,TGTGCCAGCAGTTACTCAGTATCCGTGGCGGAGCTGTTTTTT
-,-,TRBV20-1,TRBJ2-7,CSARVGNYKQYF,TGCAGTGCTAGAGTTGGGAACTACAAGCAGTACTTC
few,-,TRBV12-3/TRBV12-4,TRBJ1-2,CASGTLGGGHGYTF,TGTGCCAGCGGCACCTTAGGAGGGGGTCATGGCTACACCTTC
-,TRBD2,TRBV5-5,TRBJ2-5,CASSTGGLAGAKETQYF,TGTGCCAGCAGCACGGGGGGACTAGCGGGGGCAAAAGAGACCCAGTACTTC
few,-,TRBV5-1,TRBJ2-5,CASSLATQETQYF,TGCGCCAGCAGCTTGGCTACCCAAGAGACCCAGTACTTC
-,TRBD2,TRBV7-2,TRBJ2-5,CASSQRLAGLPGETQYF,TGTGCCAGCAGCCAGAGGCTAGCGGGGCTCCCGGGAGAGACCCAGTACTTC
-,-,TRBV29-1,TRBJ1-1,CSVVEHMNTEAFF,TGCAGCGTGGTAGAGCACATGAACACTGAAGCTTTCTTT
few,-,TRBV11-1,TRBJ2-3,CASSFDGRGPGTDTQYF,TGTGCCAGCAGCTTCGATGGGAGAGGGCCTGGCACAGATACGCAGTATTTT
few,TRBD1,TRBV7-3,TRBJ2-5,CASSPGTGNYETQYF,TGTGCCAGCAGTCCCGGGACAGGGAACTACGAGACCCAGTACTTC
-,TRBD1,TRBV6-6,TRBJ2-1,CASRGTGLTYNEQFF,TGTGCCAGCAGGGGGACAGGACTGACATACAATGAGCAGTTCTTC
few,TRBD1,TRBV28,TRBJ1-2,CASSTGAFRGYTF,TGTGCCAGCAGTACAGGGGCCTTTAGGGGCTACACCTTC
-,-,TRBV6-2/TRBV6-3,TRBJ2-7,CASSLRQRRTYEQYF,TGTGCCAGCAGCCTAAGACAGAGGAGAACCTACGAGCAGTACTTC
-,-,TRBV5-1,TRBJ1-2,CASSYRGRNYGYTF,TGCGCCAGCAGCTACCGGGGACGGAACTATGGCTACACCTTC
-,TRBD1,TRBV5-8,TRBJ1-1,CASSVFQGALTEAFF,TGTGCCAGCAGCGTCTTTCAGGGGGCGCTTACTGAAGCTTTCTTT
-,-,TRBV5-1,TRBJ1-5,CASSLSGVGGQPQHF,TGCGCCAGCAGCTTGTCCGGGGTTGGTGGTCAGCCCCAGCATTTT
few,-,TRBV7-8,TRBJ2-7,CASSLGGPEGRYF,TGTGCCAGCAGCTTAGGGGGGCCGGAAGGCCGGTACTTC
-,-,TRBV12-3/TRBV12-4,TRBJ1-1,CASSNNRDTEAFF,TGTGCCAGCAGTAACAACAGGGATACTGAAGCTTTCTTT
-,-,TRBV7-8,TRBJ1-4,CASSSDQKGQVWDEKLFF,TGTGCCAGCAGCTCAGACCAGAAGGGCCAGGTCTGGGATGAAAAACTCTTTTTT
-,-,TRBV15,TRBJ1-2,CATSRSRSEGDYGYTF,TGTGCCACCAGCAGGAGCCGCTCGGAGGGGGACTATGGCTACACCTTC
few,-,TRBV4-2,TRBJ1-1,CASSQEGMIGRWNTEAFF,TGTGCCAGCAGCCAGGAGGGAATGATCGGCCGGTGGAACACTGAAGCTTTCTTT
-,-,TRBV6-5,TRBJ1-2,CASSYSPRYGYTF,TGTGCCAGCAGTTACAGTCCCCGCTATGGCTACACCTTC
-,TRBD1,TRBV12-3/TRBV12-4,TRBJ1-1,CASSHRGLEAFF,TGTGCCAGCAGTCACAGGGGGCTTGAAGCTTTCTTT
-,-,TRBV5-1,TRBJ2-2,CASSLALQGDTGELFF,TGCGCCAGCAGCTTGGCCCTGCAGGGCGACACCGGGGAGCTGTTTTTT
-,TRBD2,TRBV14,TRBJ2-1,CASSQFSPKLAGGYNEQFF,TGTGCCAGCAGCCAATTTAGTCCAAAACTAGCGGGGGGATACAATGAGCAGTTCTTC
few,-,TRBV7-9,TRBJ2-3,CASIPDYSDTQYF,TGTGCCAGCATTCCCGACTACTCAGATACGCAGTATTTT
few,-,TRBV4-1,TRBJ2-1,CANSQAVGGSYNEQFF,TGCGCCAACAGCCAAGCCGTCGGGGGATCCTACAATGAGCAGTTCTTC
-,TRBD1,TRBV6-2/TRBV6-3,TRBJ2-3,CASRFGRTGNTDTQYF,TGTGCCAGCAGATTCGGAAGGACAGGGAACACAGATACGCAGTATTTT
few,-,TRBV7-3,TRBJ2-1,CASSVGDVREQFF,TGTGCCAGCAGCGTTGGGGACGTGCGCGAGCAGTTCTTC
many,-,TRBV9,TRBJ1-4,CASSVEGGNEKLFF,TGTGCCAGCAGCGTAGAAGGAGGGAATGAAAAACTGTTTTTT